Listed below are T cell receptor beta chains from one sample, sequenced in a study of T-cell memory formation after mild COVID-19. TCRdb re-called the 5' RACE reads with MiXCR, one entry per CDR3 protein. There are 470,000 or so distinct CDR3 sequences in the sample; around a quarter occur only once, and 9.5% to 15% lies in the top ten. Sequencing was carried out using PBMCs or a T cell subset sorted from them (not recorded which). Every receptor here comes from an adult woman who had mild COVID-19 (a few samples of this study predate the infection). Cell type and time point are not known. Each CDR3 is given with its conserved first and last residue. The D gene is left open where the match is weak. Part of the rows lack a size; the others show once, few, many or a class for expanded clones.

-,TRBV6-4,-,TRBJ1-2,TGTGCCAGCAGATCAGGGTCATTTGGCTACACCTTC,CASRSGSFGYTF
few,TRBV4-3,TRBD1,TRBJ1-4,TGCGCCAGCAGCCTCTCCGAGGGACAGGGAGAAAAACTGTTTTTT,CASSLSEGQGEKLFF
-,TRBV6-5,-,TRBJ2-1,TGTGCCAGCAGTTACATCGGTGGGAGGCCGGCGCGTGAGCAGTTCTTC,CASSYIGGRPAREQFF
few,TRBV5-1,-,TRBJ2-3,TGCGCCAGCGCACAGGGCGGGACAGATACGCAGTATTTT,CASAQGGTDTQYF
-,TRBV9,-,TRBJ1-2,TGTGCCAGCACCAGGGAGCCTTCTCCAAACTATGGCTACACCTTC,CASTREPSPNYGYTF
-,TRBV9,-,TRBJ2-3,TGTGCCAGCAGCGCCCGACTGGAAACAGATACGCAGTATTTT,CASSARLETDTQYF
-,TRBV28,-,TRBJ2-7,TGTGCCAGCAGTTCCGCAGGGGTCGGGTACGAGCAGTACTTC,CASSSAGVGYEQYF
few,TRBV19,-,TRBJ2-3,TGTGCCAGTAGTATATACCTCGGTTACACAGATACGCAGTATTTT,CASSIYLGYTDTQYF
-,TRBV6-6,-,TRBJ1-1,TGTGCCAGCAATCGAGCTGGAAACACTGAAGCTTTCTTT,CASNRAGNTEAFF
few,TRBV2,-,TRBJ1-2,TGTGCCAGTGGCGAGGCAAACTATGGCTACACCTTC,CASGEANYGYTF
few,TRBV7-9,-,TRBJ2-7,TGTGCCAGCAGCCCCGCCACCGACGGCTCCTACGAGCAGTACTTC,CASSPATDGSYEQYF
-,TRBV11-2,-,TRBJ2-3,TGTGCCAGCAGCTTAACACGTTATACGCAGTATTTT,CASSLTRYTQYF
-,TRBV6-1,TRBD1,TRBJ1-5,TGTGCCAGCAGTGCCTACTCCGGGACAGGGCAGGATCAGACCCAGCATTTT,CASSAYSGTGQDQTQHF
-,TRBV6-2/TRBV6-3,-,TRBJ2-1,TGTGCCAGCAGTTACGATAGCTCCTACAATGAGCAGTTCTTC,CASSYDSSYNEQFF
-,TRBV7-9,-,TRBJ1-4,TGTGCCAGCAGCCAATACAGGGTTGCTAATGAAAAACTGTTTTTT,CASSQYRVANEKLFF
-,TRBV18,-,TRBJ2-5,TGTGCCAGCTCACCAAATGTATTCCAGTCCCAAGAGACCCAGTACTTC,CASSPNVFQSQETQYF
-,TRBV5-1,-,TRBJ2-7,TGCGCCAGCAGCGTCACAGGCGACCTATCCTACGAGCAGTACTTC,CASSVTGDLSYEQYF
many,TRBV6-5,-,TRBJ2-1,TGTGCCAGCAGTGAAGACTTCGCGGGGAGCTCCTACAATGAGCAGTTCTTC,CASSEDFAGSSYNEQFF
few,TRBV12-3/TRBV12-4,TRBD2,TRBJ2-1,TGTGCCAGCGCCCCGTGGCTAGCGGGATACAATGAGCAGTTCTTC,CASAPWLAGYNEQFF
few,TRBV15,-,TRBJ1-5,TGTGCCACCAGCAGAGATCAGGATTGGCGGGCGCCCCAGCATTTT,CATSRDQDWRAPQHF
-,TRBV5-1,TRBD1,TRBJ2-7,TGCGCCAGCAGCCCCGGACAGGGGTTCGAGCAGTACTTC,CASSPGQGFEQYF
few,TRBV28,-,TRBJ2-7,TGTGCCAGCAGTTTTTGGATGGGACGGTCGATCTCCTACGAGCAGTACTTC,CASSFWMGRSISYEQYF
-,TRBV11-3,TRBD1,TRBJ2-7,TGTGCCAGCAGCCTCGATGAGTCAGGGGGCCCCTCCTACGAGCAGTACTTC,CASSLDESGGPSYEQYF
-,TRBV7-9,-,TRBJ2-2,TGTGCCAGCAGCTTAAATCGAGTGAACACCGGGGAGCTGTTTTTT,CASSLNRVNTGELFF